The source of this T cell receptor beta chain is a study of shared clonotypes between healthy human individuals. Broader study findings: Even with large depth, rarefaction showed that sorted-subset sequencing was incomplete.

Comments on this clone: Its antigen is as yet unknown.

Method: immunoSEQ multiplex PCR; TCRdb's copy keeps in-frame clones and lacks some. The sample carries some 2.3 million clones, 80% to 95% recorded once. Germline V lookup: CDR1 MNHNY, CDR2 SVGAGI (reference sequence). This CDR3 has 13 residues. Trimming pared 2 bases from V and 5 bases from J, leaving 9 bases between. The chain joins TRBV6-6 to TRBJ1-2; D is unresolved. Sequencing used naive CD4+ T cells from PBMCs. Subset meaning: CD45RA+ positively selected. The TCR sequence derives from a man between 18 and 35 years old in good health. Some clones in this sample may be carry-over from other donors' samples. CDR3 sequence: CASSYKEEYGYTF. The CDR3 nucleotides read TGTGCCAGCAGTTACAAGGAGGAATATGGCTACACCTTC.